These T cell receptor beta chains were read from a single sample in a study of shared clonotypes between healthy human individuals. The method was immunoSEQ multiplex PCR; TCRdb's version includes in-frame clones alone and lacks a portion of them. In the table there are more than 1.2 million clones, around 98.5% of which are singletons. Sequenced material: naive CD4+ T cells sorted from blood. The receptors derive from a man aged 25 to 45 in good health. CDR3s leave out the opening cysteine and the closing phenylalanine or tryptophan. Fields, in order: J gene, V gene, CDR3 protein.

J: TRBJ2-2; V: TRBV13; CDR3: ASTRAPGGELF
J: TRBJ2-5; V: TRBV18; CDR3: ASSPRELGQETQY
J: TRBJ1-1; V: TRBV14; CDR3: ASSRIISRDRGMNTEAF
J: TRBJ2-3; V: TRBV7-8; CDR3: ASRDRGFADTQY
J: TRBJ2-7; V: TRBV5-4; CDR3: ASSLIWASGRTEQY
J: TRBJ2-7; V: TRBV19; CDR3: ASSIQGAREQY
J: TRBJ2-2; V: TRBV9; CDR3: ASSVGATITGELF
J: TRBJ1-1; V: TRBV19; CDR3: ASSTGQQNTEAF
J: TRBJ2-1; V: TRBV5-4; CDR3: ASSQTSGYGNEQF
J: TRBJ1-2; V: TRBV5-1; CDR3: ASSLAVGTELNYGYT
J: TRBJ2-2; V: TRBV7-2; CDR3: ASSAVNTGELF